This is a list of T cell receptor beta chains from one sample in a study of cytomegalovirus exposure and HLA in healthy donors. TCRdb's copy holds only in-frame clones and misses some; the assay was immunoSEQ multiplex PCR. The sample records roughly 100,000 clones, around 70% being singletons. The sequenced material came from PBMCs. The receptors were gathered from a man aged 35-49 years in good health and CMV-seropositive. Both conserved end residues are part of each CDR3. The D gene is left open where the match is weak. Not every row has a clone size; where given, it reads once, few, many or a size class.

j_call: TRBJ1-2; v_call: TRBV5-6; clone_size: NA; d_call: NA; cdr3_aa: CASSSGIGYGYTF; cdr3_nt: TGTGCCAGCAGCTCAGGGATTGGATATGGCTACACCTTC
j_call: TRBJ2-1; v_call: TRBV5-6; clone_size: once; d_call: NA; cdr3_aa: CASSLSAYEQFF; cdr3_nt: TGTGCCAGCAGCCTTAGCGCATATGAGCAGTTCTTC
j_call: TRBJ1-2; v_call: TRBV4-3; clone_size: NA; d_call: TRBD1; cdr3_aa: CASSLGGEYYGYTF; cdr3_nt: TGCGCCAGCAGCCTAGGGGGCGAATATTATGGCTACACCTTC
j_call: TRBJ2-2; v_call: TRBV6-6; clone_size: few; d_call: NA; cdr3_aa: CATRFGTGELFF; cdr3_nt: TGTGCCACCAGGTTCGGCACCGGGGAGCTGTTTTTT
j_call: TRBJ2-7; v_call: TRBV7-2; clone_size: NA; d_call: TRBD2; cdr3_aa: CASSLLAGGPYEQYF; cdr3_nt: TGTGCCAGCAGCTTATTAGCGGGAGGGCCCTACGAGCAGTACTTC
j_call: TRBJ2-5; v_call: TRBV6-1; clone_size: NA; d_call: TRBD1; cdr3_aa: CASSEVGTGGKEAQYF; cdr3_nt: TGTGCCAGCAGTGAAGTGGGGACAGGCGGCAAGGAGGCCCAGTACTTC
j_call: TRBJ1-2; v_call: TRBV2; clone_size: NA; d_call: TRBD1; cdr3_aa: CASSVGTVYGYTF; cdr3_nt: TGTGCCAGCAGTGTTGGGACAGTCTATGGCTACACCTTC
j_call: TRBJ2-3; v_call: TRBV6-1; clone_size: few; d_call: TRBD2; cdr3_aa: CASSDLAGGPDTQYF; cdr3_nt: TGTGCCAGCAGTGATCTAGCGGGGGGTCCAGATACGCAGTATTTT
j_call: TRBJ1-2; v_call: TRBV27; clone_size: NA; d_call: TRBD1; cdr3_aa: CASSLTRTGGWYGYTF; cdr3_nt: TGTGCCAGCAGTTTAACCCGGACAGGGGGCTGGTATGGCTACACCTTC
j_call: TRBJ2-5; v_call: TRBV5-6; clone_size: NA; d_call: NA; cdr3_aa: CASSLEGATGETQYF; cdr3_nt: TGTGCCAGCAGCTTGGAGGGAGCTACGGGTGAGACCCAGTACTTC
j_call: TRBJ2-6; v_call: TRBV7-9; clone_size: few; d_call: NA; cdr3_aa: CASLRQGTGANVLTF; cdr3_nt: TGTGCCAGCCTTCGGCAGGGGACCGGGGCCAACGTCCTGACTTTC
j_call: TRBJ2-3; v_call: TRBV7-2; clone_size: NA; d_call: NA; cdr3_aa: CASSLVGSDTQYF; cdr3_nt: TGTGCCAGCAGCTTAGTGGGCTCAGATACGCAGTATTTT
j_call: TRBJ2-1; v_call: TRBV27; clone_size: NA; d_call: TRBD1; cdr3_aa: CASSSRTGLVQQFF; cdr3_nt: TGTGCCAGCAGTTCGCGGACAGGGTTAGTACAGCAGTTCTTC
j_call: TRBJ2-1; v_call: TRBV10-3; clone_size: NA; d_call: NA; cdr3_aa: CAISDPHSAAYNNEQFF; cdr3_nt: TGTGCCATCAGTGATCCACACTCGGCGGCCTACAATAATGAGCAGTTCTTC
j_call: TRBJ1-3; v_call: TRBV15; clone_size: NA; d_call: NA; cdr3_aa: CATSRDLSSGNTIYF; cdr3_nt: TGTGCCACCAGCAGAGACTTGTCCTCTGGAAACACCATATATTTT
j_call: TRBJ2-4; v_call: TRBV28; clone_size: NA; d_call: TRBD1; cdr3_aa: CASRTDRGAKNIQYF; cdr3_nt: TGTGCCAGCAGGACGGACAGGGGAGCCAAAAACATTCAGTACTTC
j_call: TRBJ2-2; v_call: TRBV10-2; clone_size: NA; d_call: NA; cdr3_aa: CASSATDTTGELFF; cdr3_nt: TGCGCCAGCAGCGCCACCGATACTACCGGGGAGCTGTTTTTT
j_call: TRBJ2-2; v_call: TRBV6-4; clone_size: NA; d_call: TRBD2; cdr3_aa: CASSGEAGSNTGELFF; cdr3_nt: TGTGCCAGCAGTGGGGAAGCGGGATCGAACACCGGGGAGCTGTTTTTT
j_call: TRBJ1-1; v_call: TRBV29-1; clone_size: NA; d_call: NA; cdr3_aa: CSVEGGGRGTEAFF; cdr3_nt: TGCAGCGTTGAGGGGGGGGGACGGGGCACTGAAGCTTTCTTT